The 24 T cell receptor beta chains in this list originate from one sample, sequenced in a study of cytomegalovirus exposure and HLA in healthy donors. The PCR used 60 Vbeta and 13 Jbeta primers. Sequencing used immunoSEQ multiplex PCR; TCRdb keeps in-frame clones, though not all of them. The data contain 100,000 or so clones, around four fifths of them seen just once; the ten biggest clones take up 1.3%. The sample taken for sequencing was PBMCs. These receptors all come from a man aged 25 to 40 in good health and CMV-seronegative.

The chain links TRBV5-5 to TRBJ2-5; 11 bases line up with TRBD2. This CDR3 is 14 amino acids long. The V segment lost 4 bases and the J segment 1 base; nucleotides outside the gene matches: 0. Germline CDR1 is SGHKS and CDR2 is YYEKEE (reference sequence). CDR3: CASSGTSGQETQYF. In DNA form, the CDR3 reads TGTGCCAGCAGCGGGACTAGCGGCCAAGAGACCCAGTACTTC.

As to this clone: A junction boundary mismatches the germline segment, possibly from a read error. The V and J genes are TRBV7-9 and TRBJ1-6; the D is unclear. CDR3 length: 12 residues. CDR1 and CDR2 from the germline V gene are SEHNR and FQNEAQ (reference sequence). In nucleotides, the CDR3 is TGTTCCAGCAGCTTACGTCTCTCACCCCTCCACTTT. This codes for CSSSLRLSPLHF.

This clone was found a few times. The chain links TRBV9 to TRBJ2-2; D might be TRBD2 (6 bases). Trimming removed 0 bases from V and 7 bases from J, with 13 bases in between. Per the germline V gene, CDR1 is SGDLS and CDR2 is YYNGEE. This CDR3 spans 15 amino acids. DNA of the CDR3: TGTGCCAGCAGCGTAGGCGGGGAAGGTGTCGGGGAGCTGTTTTTT. Translated: CASSVGGEGVGELFF.

The rearrangement joins TRBV9 to TRBJ2-7; TRBD1 aligns across 9 bases. V dropped 3 bases and J dropped 6; count of bases not matched to a gene: 4. The germline CDR1 and CDR2 sequences are SGDLS and YYNGEE. The CDR3 is 13 residues long. The CDR3 spells CASSAGQGSEQYF. The CDR3 nucleotides read TGTGCCAGCAGCGCAGGACAGGGGTCCGAGCAGTACTTC.

The chain joins TRBV10-3 to TRBJ2-3, with 7 bases lining up with TRBD2. The ends lost 4 bases at V and 2 bases at J; junction bases unmatched: 12. This CDR3 region has 17 residues. Germline CDR1 ENHRY, CDR2 SYGVKD. CDR3 residues: CAISVGLAARYTDTQYF. The CDR3, as DNA: TGTGCCATCAGTGTGGGCCTAGCGGCTCGATACACAGATACGCAGTATTTT.

The chain carries TRBV19 and TRBJ2-3, with a possible D match to TRBD2 (6 bases). The germline V gene has CDR1 LNHDA and CDR2 SQIVND (reference sequence). The CDR3 runs to 14 residues. Trimming took off 6 bases at V and 5 bases at J, with 15 bases between the two ends. CDR3 sequence (DNA): TGTGCCAGTAGGGGGGACCGGGACTTAGATACGCAGTATTTT. This sequence encodes CASRGDRDLDTQYF.

This chain joins TRBV4-3 and TRBJ1-5; maybe TRBD1 (6 bases). The CDR3 loop spans 17 amino acids. Germline CDR1 LGHNA, CDR2 YSLEER. V was clipped by 7 bases and J by 7 bases, with 26 bases between them. DNA for the CDR3: TGCGCCAGCACCGCACCGCGGAGGGGGGGGACGGTCCAGCCCCAGCATTTT. Translated, it gives CASTAPRRGGTVQPQHF.

This clone has more than one count but fewer than ten. This rearrangement joins TRBV5-4 to TRBJ1-3; possible D gene TRBD1, 5 bases. Trimming removed 0 bases at V and 5 bases at J, with 6 bases between. The CDR3 totals 13 residues. Germline V lookup: CDR1 SGHNT, CDR2 YYREEE (reference sequence). The CDR3 here is CASSLGQRNTIYF. The CDR3 bases are TGTGCCAGCAGCTTGGGACAGCGAAACACCATATATTTT.

CDR3 in amino acids: CASRGSSYEQYF. In DNA, the CDR3 is TGTGCCAGCAGGGGGAGCTCCTACGAGCAGTACTTC. The rearrangement joins TRBV6-1 to TRBJ2-7, with TRBD2 as a possible D gene (5 bases). The CDR3 has 12 residues. Germline-derived CDR1 and CDR2 are MNHNS and SASEGT. The V end was cut by 6 bases, the J end by 0 bases, with 6 bases between.

The rearrangement uses TRBV6-5 and TRBJ1-2; TRBD1 matches at 7 bases. Germline CDR1 and CDR2: MNHEY and SVGAGI. The trim removed 7 bases at V and 4 bases at J, leaving 6 bases unmatched. The CDR3 contains 13 residues. The CDR3, as DNA: TGTGCCAGCATCACCCCAGGGGGCTATGGCTACACCTTC. As protein: CASITPGGYGYTF.

This clone was detected only a few times. The gene calls are TRBV4-3 and TRBJ2-3; possible D gene TRBD1, 6 bases. CDR1 LGHNA and CDR2 YSLEER come from the germline V gene. The ends were cut back, 4 bases at V and 2 bases at J, with 13 bases in the middle. This CDR3 spans 15 amino acids. CDR3 sequence: CASSRITGHTDTQYF. The DNA for the CDR3 is TGCGCCAGCAGCCGTATTACAGGGCACACAGATACGCAGTATTTT.

This chain links TRBV27 with TRBJ2-7; TRBD1 agrees at 7 bases. Looked up from germline, CDR1 is MNHEY and CDR2 is SMNVEV (reference sequence). This CDR3 contains 16 residues. Trimming removed 6 bases from V and 1 base from J; junction bases left unmatched: 12. The CDR3 here is CASRPGQIGRSYEQYF. As DNA, the CDR3 is TGTGCCAGCAGACCGGGACAGATAGGTAGGTCCTACGAGCAGTACTTC.

The V call is TRBV7-9, the J call TRBJ2-5; the D is unclear. Looked up from germline, CDR1 is SEHNR and CDR2 is FQNEAQ (reference sequence). The CDR3 covers 11 residues. The V end was cut by 5 bases, the J end by 5 bases, with 6 bases between. The chain's CDR3 is CASSVEETQYF. The DNA for the CDR3 is TGTGCCAGCAGCGTCGAGGAGACCCAGTACTTC.

The chain is built from TRBV6-5 and TRBJ1-2; no reliable D call. Germline V gene data show CDR1 as MNHEY and CDR2 as SVGAGI. Trimming shortened V by 2 bases and J by 4 bases, and 17 bases separated the two germline ends. The CDR3 runs 16 residues. This CDR3 reads CASSYSGRSLPYGYTF. The CDR3 nucleotides read TGTGCCAGCAGTTACAGCGGAAGGAGCCTACCCTATGGCTACACCTTC.

The chain combines TRBV4-1 with TRBJ1-1; TRBD1 aligns across 7 bases. J was trimmed by 3 bases and V by 1 base; bases with no gene match: 5. CDR3 length: 15 amino acids. Germline CDR1 is MGHRA and CDR2 is YSYEKL. CDR3 bases: TGCGCCAGCAGCCAAGTTTTCGACAGGGACACTGAAGCTTTCTTT. Its translation: CASSQVFDRDTEAFF.

This clone turned up a few times. The V and J genes are TRBV5-6 and TRBJ2-3, with TRBD1 matching 8 bases. The CDR3 has 15 amino acids. The germline V gene has CDR1 SGHDT and CDR2 YYEEEE. V gave up 1 base and J gave up 1 base; unmatched junction bases: 2. The CDR3 coding sequence is TGTGCCAGCAGCTTGATGACAGGGGGCACAGATACGCAGTATTTT. This encodes CASSLMTGGTDTQYF.

The chain employs TRBV5-4 and TRBJ2-7, with TRBD1 matching over 7 bases. The germline V gene encodes CDR1 SGHNT and CDR2 YYREEE (reference sequence). CDR3 size: 14 residues. V lost 0 bases, J lost 4 bases, and 4 bases stayed unmatched. The CDR3 is CASSLGGGEYEQYF. Written as DNA, the CDR3 is TGTGCCAGCAGCTTGGGAGGGGGCGAATACGAGCAGTACTTC.

The chain is built from TRBV5-4 and TRBJ1-2; D uncertain. The V and J ends lost 0 bases and 2 bases respectively, with 14 bases between them. The CDR3 sequence is 16 residues long. Germline V CDR1 and CDR2: SGHNT, YYREEE (reference sequence). The CDR3 here is CASSLGGNWWNYGYTF. CDR3 coding DNA: TGTGCCAGCAGCTTGGGCGGTAATTGGTGGAACTATGGCTACACCTTC.

This sequence joins TRBV9 and TRBJ2-5, with D perhaps TRBD2 (8 bases). V gave up 4 bases and J gave up 2 bases, with 15 bases separating them. The V gene's germline CDR1 is SGDLS and CDR2 YYNGEE. This CDR3 has 15 residues. CDR3 sequence: CASSPGGTVQETQYF. The DNA of the CDR3 is TGTGCCAGCAGCCCGGGAGGGACAGTACAAGAGACCCAGTACTTC.

This chain links TRBV7-2 with TRBJ1-1, with TRBD1 matching 8 bases. CDR3 length equals 15 residues. V trimming: 5 bases; J trimming: 1 base; junction bases outside the gene matches: 6. The germline CDR1 and CDR2 sequences are SGHTA and FQGNSA. CDR3 protein: CASSQRTGPNTEAFF. In nucleotides, the CDR3 is TGTGCCAGCAGCCAAAGGACAGGGCCGAACACTGAAGCTTTCTTT.

This sequence joins TRBV7-9 and TRBJ1-3, with 8 bases identical to TRBD1. This CDR3 spans 16 amino acids. V trimming: 5 bases; J trimming: 0 bases; junction bases outside the gene matches: 6. Germline V gene lookup returns CDR1 SEHNR and CDR2 FQNEAQ (reference sequence). The CDR3 DNA follows: TGTGCCAGCAGCCGCGGGACAGGAGACTCTGGAAACACCATATATTTT. The encoded protein is CASSRGTGDSGNTIYF.

This clone was counted once. The rearrangement uses TRBV29-1 and TRBJ2-3; 10 bases line up with TRBD2. The germline CDR1 and CDR2 sequences are SQVTM and ANQGSEA. Trimming at V came to 7 bases and at J to 0 bases, leaving 7 bases not matched to a gene. This CDR3 spans 15 amino acids. The CDR3 reads CSAITTSGSTDTQYF. In nucleotides, the CDR3 is TGCAGCGCGATCACGACTAGCGGGAGCACAGATACGCAGTATTTT.

The chain joins TRBV29-1 to TRBJ2-7, with D perhaps matching TRBD2 (5 bases). The CDR3 runs to 13 residues. Germline CDR1 SQVTM, CDR2 ANQGSEA. V shed 6 bases and J shed 6 bases, with 18 bases lying between them. The CDR3 region has the DNA TGCAGCGTGGAAATCCGGACTTTCTCCGAGCAGTACTTC. Its protein is CSVEIRTFSEQYF.

This clone was seen a few times. The CDR3 protein is CSVEDPRVGGYTF. The CDR3 region has the DNA TGCAGCGTTGAAGATCCCAGGGTAGGTGGCTACACCTTC. V gene TRBV29-1 combines with J gene TRBJ1-2, with D perhaps TRBD1 (5 bases). The CDR3 is made up of 13 amino acids. Germline lookup yields CDR1 SQVTM and CDR2 ANQGSEA. V shed 0 bases and J shed 7 bases, with 12 bases lying between them.